Listed below are T cell receptor beta chains from one sample, sequenced in a study of Ad26.COV2.S vaccination and SARS-CoV-2 variants. Data came from immunoSEQ multiplex PCR; TCRdb stores just in-frame clones and leaves some out. Here the sample spans 200,000 to 300,000 clones, approximately 88% being singletons. The material sequenced was peripheral blood, taken in a trial of Ad26.COV2.S vaccine versus placebo. Source of these receptors: a person between 18 and 59 years old who received the Ad26.COV2.S COVID-19 vaccine or a placebo. CDR3s include the opening cysteine and the closing phenylalanine or tryptophan. D genes are given only for firm matches.

j_call: TRBJ1-1; cdr3_length: 14; d_call: TRBD1; v_call: TRBV7-9; cdr3_aa: CASSVDRARSEAFF
j_call: TRBJ1-1; cdr3_length: 13; d_call: -; v_call: TRBV6-5; cdr3_aa: CASSYPGTNEAFF
j_call: TRBJ2-3; cdr3_length: 13; d_call: -; v_call: TRBV24-1; cdr3_aa: CATMGGGADTQYF
j_call: TRBJ2-5; cdr3_length: 16; d_call: -; v_call: TRBV7-6; cdr3_aa: CASSSEAGTPQETQYF
j_call: TRBJ1-4; cdr3_length: 13; d_call: -; v_call: TRBV5-6; cdr3_aa: CASFRSGNEKLFF
j_call: TRBJ2-3; cdr3_length: 13; d_call: -; v_call: TRBV7-9; cdr3_aa: CASSFSSTDTQYF
j_call: TRBJ2-2; cdr3_length: 16; d_call: -; v_call: TRBV19; cdr3_aa: CASSTHRGAAAGELFF
j_call: TRBJ1-2; cdr3_length: 17; d_call: TRBD1; v_call: TRBV19; cdr3_aa: CASSPRDSSATGYGYTF
j_call: TRBJ2-2; cdr3_length: 16; d_call: -; v_call: TRBV29-1; cdr3_aa: CSVKGLTFSNTGELFF
j_call: TRBJ2-1; cdr3_length: 15; d_call: -; v_call: TRBV6-4; cdr3_aa: CASSDGGGGYNEQFF
j_call: TRBJ1-2; cdr3_length: 12; d_call: -; v_call: TRBV3-1/TRBV3-2; cdr3_aa: CASSQNRRGYTF
j_call: TRBJ2-5; cdr3_length: 12; d_call: -; v_call: TRBV18; cdr3_aa: CASSWEKETQYF
j_call: TRBJ1-2; cdr3_length: 16; d_call: -; v_call: TRBV4-1; cdr3_aa: CASSQEWQVLNYGYTF
j_call: TRBJ1-1; cdr3_length: 13; d_call: -; v_call: TRBV29-1; cdr3_aa: CSVVGPGYTEAFF
j_call: TRBJ2-1; cdr3_length: 14; d_call: -; v_call: TRBV11-2; cdr3_aa: CASGSPLGDNEQFF
j_call: TRBJ2-5; cdr3_length: 12; d_call: -; v_call: TRBV6-5; cdr3_aa: CASSRGAETQYF
j_call: TRBJ1-2; cdr3_length: 14; d_call: -; v_call: TRBV6-5; cdr3_aa: CASSYSKRERGYTF
j_call: TRBJ1-1; cdr3_length: 14; d_call: -; v_call: TRBV18; cdr3_aa: CASSPDRKNTEAFF
j_call: TRBJ2-1; cdr3_length: 15; d_call: TRBD1; v_call: TRBV3-1/TRBV3-2; cdr3_aa: CASSLGQGGYNEQFF
j_call: TRBJ1-2; cdr3_length: 15; d_call: -; v_call: TRBV2; cdr3_aa: CASSETVGGGFGYTF
j_call: TRBJ1-1; cdr3_length: 13; d_call: -; v_call: TRBV6-5; cdr3_aa: CASSYSGGTEAFF
j_call: TRBJ2-2; cdr3_length: 15; d_call: -; v_call: TRBV5-4; cdr3_aa: CASSLYYASTGELFF
j_call: TRBJ1-4; cdr3_length: 15; d_call: -; v_call: TRBV7-9; cdr3_aa: CASSFYRVTNEKLFF
j_call: TRBJ1-2; cdr3_length: 13; d_call: -; v_call: TRBV30; cdr3_aa: CAWTGGPGNGYTF
j_call: TRBJ1-6; cdr3_length: 18; d_call: -; v_call: TRBV4-3; cdr3_aa: CASSQEIRGAPYNSPLHF
j_call: TRBJ1-1; cdr3_length: 14; d_call: -; v_call: TRBV5-1; cdr3_aa: CASSRGMGPGAAFF
j_call: TRBJ1-6; cdr3_length: 15; d_call: TRBD1; v_call: TRBV5-1; cdr3_aa: CASSLDRGTNSPLHF
j_call: TRBJ1-2; cdr3_length: 13; d_call: -; v_call: TRBV6-1; cdr3_aa: CASSDRWGEGYTF
j_call: TRBJ1-1; cdr3_length: 16; d_call: -; v_call: TRBV3-1/TRBV3-2; cdr3_aa: CASSQDWAGRSAEAFF
j_call: TRBJ2-3; cdr3_length: 14; d_call: TRBD2; v_call: TRBV3-1/TRBV3-2; cdr3_aa: CASSAGAGADTQYF
j_call: TRBJ1-1; cdr3_length: 13; d_call: -; v_call: TRBV7-3; cdr3_aa: CASSFSGNTEAFF
j_call: TRBJ1-6; cdr3_length: 16; d_call: -; v_call: TRBV3-1/TRBV3-2; cdr3_aa: CASIQEGGARNSPLHF
j_call: TRBJ2-2; cdr3_length: 15; d_call: -; v_call: TRBV10-3; cdr3_aa: CAISEGLAPTGELFF
j_call: TRBJ1-5; cdr3_length: 15; d_call: TRBD1; v_call: TRBV6-6; cdr3_aa: CASSYSTGGNQPQHF
j_call: TRBJ2-1; cdr3_length: 15; d_call: TRBD1; v_call: TRBV19; cdr3_aa: CASSISQGAYDEQFF
j_call: TRBJ2-1; cdr3_length: 14; d_call: -; v_call: TRBV5-4; cdr3_aa: CASSLLGGNNEQFF
j_call: TRBJ2-7; cdr3_length: 15; d_call: TRBD1; v_call: TRBV4-3; cdr3_aa: CASSRSGQGSSEQYF
j_call: TRBJ1-2; cdr3_length: 16; d_call: -; v_call: TRBV7-9; cdr3_aa: CASSLSGSGSSGGYTF
j_call: TRBJ1-4; cdr3_length: 13; d_call: -; v_call: TRBV29-1; cdr3_aa: CSIREPRFEKLFF